The 19 T cell receptor beta chains reported below all come from one sample, sequenced in a study of T cells in Graves' hyperthyroidism and ophthalmopathy. Amplified TCR beta CDR3 regions came from RNA transcripts. The HTBI set primed first-round TCR CDR3 RT-PCR. TCRdb re-derived calls from the multiplex PCR reads in MiXCR, one entry per CDR3 protein. The sample contains about 640,000 distinct CDR3 sequences, less than 25% of which appear only once. The sequenced sample consisted of blood. The source of these receptors is a man aged 25 to 45 with Graves' ophthalmopathy.

This clonotype has more than one count but fewer than ten. This chain uses TRBV13 with TRBJ2-2, with 7 positions matching TRBD1. Per the germline V gene, CDR1 is PRHDT and CDR2 is FYEKMQ (reference sequence). The CDR3 has 15 residues. The J segment lost 5 bases and the V segment lost 5 bases, leaving 8 bases of the junction unmatched. CDR3 DNA: TGTGCCAGCAGCCAACGACAGGGAAGTACCGGGGAGCTGTTTTTT. The encoded protein is CASSQRQGSTGELFF.

As for this clonotype: Being one base from a much bigger clone, this may be a read error. The chain combines TRBV9 with TRBJ2-1; D uncertain. CDR3 size: 12 residues. The V gene lost 4 bases and the J gene lost 5 bases, with 7 bases spanning the gap. In germline, CDR1 is SGDLS, CDR2 YYNGEE. CDR3 loop: CASSSFDNEQFF. The CDR3 nucleotides read TGTGCCAGCAGCTCGTTCGACAATGAGCAGTTCTTC.

The sample holds a few counts of this clonotype. The V and J genes are TRBV20-1 and TRBJ1-3, with D possibly matching TRBD1 (5 bases). The CDR3 runs to 14 residues. The V end was cut by 6 bases, the J end by 0 bases, with 12 bases between. Germline CDR1 reads DFQATT; CDR2 reads SNEGSKA (reference sequence). CDR3 DNA: TGCAGTGCCCAGGGACTTAGCTCTGGAAACACCATATATTTT. It specifies CSAQGLSSGNTIYF.

This clonotype showed up just a few times. The chain links TRBV24-1 to TRBJ2-1; 8 nucleotides align to TRBD1. From germline, CDR1 is KGHDR and CDR2 SFDVKD. V gave up 1 base and J gave up 5 bases; unmatched junction bases: 3. The length of the CDR3 is 15 residues. The CDR3 DNA sequence: TGTGCCACCAGTGATTTCGGGACAGGAAACAATGAGCAGTTCTTC. This translates into CATSDFGTGNNEQFF.

In its sample, this clonotype was seen a few times. The chain combines TRBV6-1 with TRBJ1-4; no definite D call. Germline CDR1 and CDR2: MNHNS and SASEGT. The CDR3 is 14 amino acids. The ends were cut back, 5 bases at V and 7 bases at J, with 14 bases in the middle. The CDR3 loop is CASSRHSASEKLFF. The CDR3 region has the DNA TGTGCCAGCAGTCGCCACTCGGCTTCTGAAAAACTGTTTTTT.

This clonotype was seen more than once but under ten times. This sequence joins TRBV20-1 and TRBJ1-1, with a weak D call TRBD1 (6 bases). Germline CDR1 is DFQATT and CDR2 is SNEGSKA (reference sequence). CDR3 length: 15 amino acids. The V and J ends lost 4 bases and 4 bases respectively, with 19 bases between them. CDR3 sequence (DNA): TGCAGTGCTACAGCCCACGGGACACAGTCCACTGAAGCTTTCTTT. Its protein product is CSATAHGTQSTEAFF.

Worth noting for this clonotype: Possible read error: a much larger clone is one base away. The V and J genes are TRBV27 and TRBJ2-1; TRBD1 matches at 9 bases. The germline V gene has CDR1 MNHEY and CDR2 SMNVEV (reference sequence). The CDR3 runs 15 residues. The DNA for the CDR3 is TGTGCCGGCAGTTTCTCCCCAGACAGGGGGGCTGAGCAGTTCTTC. Its protein product is CAGSFSPDRGAEQFF.

Ten or more counts support this clonotype. The chain couples TRBV7-8 to TRBJ2-7; TRBD2 aligns across 10 bases. Germline V gene lookup returns CDR1 SGHVS and CDR2 FQNEAQ. V trimming: 1 base; J trimming: 4 bases; junction bases outside the gene matches: 4. This CDR3 is 15 amino acids long. The CDR3 loop reads CASSLVASGSYEQYF. Here the CDR3 DNA reads TGTGCCAGCAGCTTAGTGGCTAGCGGGAGTTACGAGCAGTACTTC.

This clonotype showed up just a few times. The V gene is TRBV9, the J gene TRBJ1-2; TRBD1 aligns across 7 bases. The germline gives CDR1 SGDLS, CDR2 YYNGEE. This CDR3 has 15 amino acids. V was clipped by 3 bases and J by 8 bases; unmatched bases: 13. CDR3 protein: CASSGSPGTVEGYTF. The CDR3, as DNA: TGTGCCAGCAGCGGATCTCCCGGGACAGTAGAAGGCTACACCTTC.

This clonotype has just a few counts. The rearrangement joins TRBV18 to TRBJ2-5; 9 bases match TRBD2. After removal of 2 bases from V and 3 bases from J, the junction contained 4 bases not matched to a gene. The length of the CDR3 is 15 residues. Germline assignment: CDR1 KGHSH and CDR2 LQKENI. In DNA form, the CDR3 reads TGTGCCAGCTCACCATTATTAGCGGGAGAAGAGACCCAGTACTTC. Translated: CASSPLLAGEETQYF.

J is TRBJ2-7 and V is TRBV29-1, with TRBD2 matching over 13 bases. The V and J ends lost 4 bases and 2 bases, in that order; junction bases with no gene match: 8. There are 16 residues in the CDR3. Looked up from germline, CDR1 is SQVTM and CDR2 is ANQGSEA. The CDR3 here is CSVVGTSGIAPYEQYF. The CDR3 DNA follows: TGCAGCGTTGTAGGGACTAGCGGGATTGCCCCCTACGAGCAGTACTTC.

This clonotype came up many times. Written as DNA, the CDR3 is TGTGCCAGCAGTTACTTCCAGCGGGGCTACGAGCAGTACTTC. This translates into CASSYFQRGYEQYF. The chain combines TRBV6-2 or TRBV6-3 with TRBJ2-7; 7 bases are a match to TRBD2. CDR3 length: 14 amino acids. J gave up 3 bases and V 1 base, and 3 bases lay outside the gene matches. Looked up from germline, CDR1 is MNHEY and CDR2 is SVGEGT.

There are many counts of this clonotype. CDR3 sequence reads: CASSLVYMTSGEGYNEQFF. The CDR3 DNA is TGCGCCAGCAGCTTGGTTTACATGACTAGCGGAGAAGGGTACAATGAGCAGTTCTTC. This chain connects TRBV5-1 to TRBJ2-1; 9 bases are shared with TRBD2. V lost 0 bases and J lost 4; bases outside the gene matches: 14. The CDR3 spans 19 residues. Germline-derived CDR1 and CDR2 are SGHRS and YFSETQ.

This sequence joins TRBV29-1 and TRBJ2-1, with TRBD1 identical over 7 bases. Unmatched junction bases numbered 11, after V lost 6 bases and J lost 6 bases. Germline assignment: CDR1 SQVTM and CDR2 ANQGSEA. CDR3 size: 14 residues. The CDR3 DNA follows: TGCAGCGTGCTAAAGAGGGGGCTAGGCAATGAGCAGTTCTTC. Amino acid sequence: CSVLKRGLGNEQFF.

Note on this clonotype: Since a much larger clone is just one base distant, this may be a read error. The chain links TRBV28 to TRBJ2-7; TRBD1 matches at 9 bases. The CDR3 is 15 residues long. V shed 6 bases and J 7 bases; nucleotides not matched to a gene: 13. The germline V gene encodes CDR1 MDHEN and CDR2 SYDVKM. This CDR3 reads CASSRRPDRGREQYF. DNA for the CDR3: TGTGCCAGCAGCCGTCGACCAGACAGGGGGAGAGAGCAGTACTTC.

Notes on this clonotype: This clone may be a read error of a much larger clone one base away. The rearrangement uses TRBV20-1 and TRBJ2-3, with D unresolved. Trimming removed 4 bases at V and 5 bases at J, with 4 bases between. The CDR3 length is 10 residues. The germline CDR1 and CDR2 sequences are DFQATT and SNEGSKA (reference sequence). The CDR3 DNA reads TGCAGTGCTACCGGAGATACGCAGTATTTT. It yields the protein CSATGDTQYF.

A few counts support this clonotype. The gene calls are TRBV5-1 and TRBJ1-1, with 8 bases matching TRBD1. CDR3 length: 18 residues. Germline V CDR1 and CDR2: SGHRS, YFSETQ. Germline trimming cut 0 bases from V and 0 bases from J; bases unmatched to any gene: 10. The CDR3 is CASSLAPAGGFVNTEAFF. DNA for the CDR3: TGCGCCAGCAGCTTGGCCCCGGCAGGGGGCTTCGTGAACACTGAAGCTTTCTTT.

This clonotype occurred many times. The rearrangement joins TRBV30 to TRBJ2-7; D call uncertain. V was trimmed by 0 bases and J by 2 bases, leaving 14 bases between them. CDR1 and CDR2 (germline): GTSNPN, SVGIG (reference sequence). The CDR3 is 15 residues long. The CDR3 DNA reads as TGTGCCTGGAGTGTGTTGGGCGTTGGGCCCTACGAGCAGTACTTC. Amino acid sequence: CAWSVLGVGPYEQYF.

This sequence joins TRBV5-1 and TRBJ2-1; D is undetermined. Germline V gene data show CDR1 as SGHRS and CDR2 as YFSETQ. V was cut by 0 bases and J by 5 bases, with 9 bases left in between. This CDR3 has 14 amino acids. The CDR3, as DNA: TGCGCCAGCAGCTTGGGCACACTTGACAATGAGCAGTTCTTC. Amino acid sequence: CASSLGTLDNEQFF.